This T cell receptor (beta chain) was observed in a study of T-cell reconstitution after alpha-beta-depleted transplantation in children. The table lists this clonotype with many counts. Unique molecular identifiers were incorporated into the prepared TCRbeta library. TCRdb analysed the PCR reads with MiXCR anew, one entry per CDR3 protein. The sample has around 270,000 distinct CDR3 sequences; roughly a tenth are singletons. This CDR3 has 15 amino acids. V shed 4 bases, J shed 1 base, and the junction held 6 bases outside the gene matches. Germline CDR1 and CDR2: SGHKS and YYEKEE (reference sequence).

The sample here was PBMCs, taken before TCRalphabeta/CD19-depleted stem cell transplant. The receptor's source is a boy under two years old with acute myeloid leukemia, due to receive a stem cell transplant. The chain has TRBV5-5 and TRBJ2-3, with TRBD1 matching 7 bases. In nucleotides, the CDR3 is TGTGCCAGCAGCCCCGGGGACAGAGGCACAGATACGCAGTATTTT. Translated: CASSPGDRGTDTQYF.